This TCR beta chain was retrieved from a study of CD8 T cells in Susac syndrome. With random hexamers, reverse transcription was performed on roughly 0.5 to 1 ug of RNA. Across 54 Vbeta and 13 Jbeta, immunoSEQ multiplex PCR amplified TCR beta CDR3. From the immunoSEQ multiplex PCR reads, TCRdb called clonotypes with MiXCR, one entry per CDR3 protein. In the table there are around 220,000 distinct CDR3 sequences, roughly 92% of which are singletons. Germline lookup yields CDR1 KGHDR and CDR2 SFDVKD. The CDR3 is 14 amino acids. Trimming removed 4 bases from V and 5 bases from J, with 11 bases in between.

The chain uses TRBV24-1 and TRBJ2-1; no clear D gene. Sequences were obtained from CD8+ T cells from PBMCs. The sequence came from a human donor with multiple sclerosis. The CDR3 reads CATSDPNYNNEQFF. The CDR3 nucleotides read TGTGCCACCAGTGACCCGAATTACAACAATGAGCAGTTCTTC.